These T cell receptor beta chains were read from a single sample in a study of a mutant IDH1 vaccine in newly diagnosed glioma. No cognate antigen is known for these TCRs. The method was immunoSEQ multiplex PCR; TCRdb's version includes in-frame clones alone and lacks a portion of them. The sample lists about 60,000 clones, about 80% occurring once. Sequenced here: PBMCs, sampled from a glioma patient whose treatment included an IDH1 peptide vaccine. These receptors originate from a man aged 18 to 29 with glioma. Both conserved end residues are part of each CDR3. The order of the fields is J gene, D gene, V gene, clone size, CDR3 protein, CDR3 DNA. A D gene is named only where the DNA matches it firmly. Only some rows state a clone size, as once, few, many or a class for expanded clones.

TRBJ1-1,NA,TRBV14,NA,CASSPLPTEAFF,TGTGCCAGCAGCCCCCTGCCCACTGAAGCTTTCTTT
TRBJ1-1,NA,TRBV7-9,NA,CASSSDPNTEAFF,TGTGCCAGCAGCTCGGACCCGAACACTGAAGCTTTCTTT
TRBJ1-1,NA,TRBV7-9,NA,CASSPRGAVFTEAFF,TGTGCCAGCAGCCCTCGGGGGGCGGTTTTCACTGAAGCTTTCTTT
TRBJ2-1,TRBD2,TRBV5-1,NA,CASSLGSGSGTYNEQFF,TGCGCCAGCAGCTTGGGAAGCGGGAGTGGCACCTACAATGAGCAGTTCTTC
TRBJ1-2,NA,TRBV13,once,CASSRIYADGYTF,TGTGCCAGCAGCCGGATTTATGCGGATGGCTACACCTTC
TRBJ2-3,TRBD2,TRBV27,once,CASSRGGTDTQYF,TGTGCCAGCAGCCGGGGGGGCACAGATACGCAGTATTTT
TRBJ1-5,TRBD1,TRBV19,many,CASSIDQGAVQPQHF,TGTGCCAGTAGTATAGATCAGGGGGCGGTTCAGCCCCAGCATTTT
TRBJ1-2,TRBD1,TRBV19,NA,CASSIGPQGTYGYTF,TGTGCCAGTAGTATAGGGCCACAGGGGACCTATGGCTACACCTTC
TRBJ2-3,TRBD2,TRBV30,once,CAWSGSGGPFGTDTQYF,TGTGCCTGGAGCGGTAGCGGGGGACCCTTCGGCACAGATACGCAGTATTTT
TRBJ1-1,NA,TRBV19,NA,CASSIYGTEAFF,TGTGCCAGTAGTATCTATGGAACTGAAGCTTTCTTT
TRBJ2-7,TRBD1,TRBV11-1,NA,CASSYRDSYEQYF,TGTGCCAGCAGCTACCGGGACAGCTACGAGCAGTACTTC
TRBJ1-1,NA,TRBV4-1,NA,CASSQATGEAFF,TGCGCCAGCAGCCAAGCTACGGGGGAAGCTTTCTTT
TRBJ1-5,NA,TRBV19,NA,CASSQGLVPDQPQHF,TGTGCCAGTAGTCAGGGACTAGTTCCGGATCAGCCCCAGCATTTT
TRBJ2-3,NA,TRBV27,NA,CASSALLRVDTQYF,TGTGCCAGCAGTGCCCTCCTTAGGGTAGATACGCAGTATTTT
TRBJ2-7,NA,TRBV9,NA,CASSVAPGNYEQYF,TGTGCCAGCAGCGTAGCCCCAGGGAACTACGAGCAGTACTTC
TRBJ1-5,NA,TRBV27,NA,CASSLFNSNQPQHF,TGTGCCAGCAGTTTATTCAATAGCAATCAGCCCCAGCATTTT
TRBJ2-1,TRBD2,TRBV28,NA,CASTLLAGRDEQFF,TGTGCCAGCACCCTGCTAGCGGGACGCGATGAGCAGTTCTTC
TRBJ1-2,TRBD1,TRBV11-2,NA,CASRSHRGRNYGYTF,TGTGCCAGCAGGTCACACAGGGGCCGAAACTATGGCTACACCTTC
TRBJ1-4,NA,TRBV6-6,NA,CASSWGEKLFF,TGTGCCAGCAGTTGGGGTGAAAAACTGTTTTTT
TRBJ2-2,NA,TRBV7-6,NA,CASNYGAGELFF,TGTGCCAGCAACTATGGGGCCGGGGAGCTGTTTTTT
TRBJ1-5,TRBD1,TRBV4-3,few,CASSPTGDNQPQHF,TGCGCCAGCAGTCCGACAGGGGATAATCAGCCCCAGCATTTT
TRBJ1-5,NA,TRBV19,few,CASSWGGGSNQPQHF,TGTGCCAGTAGTTGGGGTGGGGGGAGCAATCAGCCCCAGCATTTT
TRBJ1-5,NA,TRBV30,few,CAWDQFGNQPQHF,TGTGCCTGGGATCAGTTCGGCAATCAGCCCCAGCATTTT
TRBJ2-5,NA,TRBV5-4,NA,CASSSGQGEETQYF,TGTGCCAGCAGCTCAGGCCAGGGCGAAGAGACCCAGTACTTC
TRBJ2-3,TRBD1,TRBV6-4,NA,CASSDSTGGADTQYF,TGTGCCAGCAGTGACTCGACAGGGGGCGCAGATACGCAGTATTTT
TRBJ1-2,TRBD1,TRBV7-9,NA,CASSLGVQGVNYGYTF,TGTGCCAGCAGCTTAGGGGTACAGGGGGTTAACTATGGCTACACCTTC
TRBJ2-3,TRBD1,TRBV2,NA,CASRRDRPTDTQYF,TGTGCCTCCCGACGGGACAGGCCCACAGATACGCAGTATTTT
TRBJ1-1,NA,TRBV19,NA,CASSTPTGYITEAFF,TGTGCCAGTAGTACCCCGACAGGTTATATAACTGAAGCTTTCTTT